Below are 21 T cell receptor beta chains sequenced from a single sample in a study of vaccination and CD4 T cells after COVID-19. An Oncomine TCR Beta short-read assay was used to sequence the DNA from cultured CD4+ T cells. Via MiXCR, TCRdb re-called the PCR reads, giving one row per CDR3 protein. The table lists 20,000 or so distinct CDR3 sequences, roughly 47% of them singletons. The treatment denotes: roughly nine-day PBMC culture with coronavirus spike peptide pools or control peptides (ViraFEST assay). Their antigen targets remain unknown. Source material: cultured CD4+ T cells from blood. The receptors were gathered from a human donor with COVID-19.

This clonotype was seen just once. The gene calls are TRBV6-1 and TRBJ2-7; 12 positions match TRBD2. The V gene end was trimmed by 7 bases and the J gene end by 3 bases; junction bases not matched to a gene: 10. In germline, CDR1 is MNHNS, CDR2 SASEGT. CDR3 length: 16 residues. The CDR3 reads CASTMGLAGGHYEQYF. CDR3 DNA: TGTGCCAGCACCATGGGCCTAGCGGGGGGGCACTACGAGCAGTACTTC.

This chain connects TRBV27 to TRBJ2-1; 8 bases fit TRBD1. CDR1 is MNHEY and CDR2 is SMNVEV in the germline V gene (reference sequence). After removal of 3 bases from V and 0 bases from J, the junction contained 13 bases not matched to a gene. CDR3 length: 19 residues. The CDR3 loop is CASSFRGHVGGFSYNEQFF. The CDR3 bases are TGTGCCAGCAGTTTCAGGGGGCATGTGGGGGGTTTCTCCTACAATGAGCAGTTCTTC.

The V and J genes are TRBV4-3 and TRBJ2-6; D unresolved. Germline CDR1 LGHNA, CDR2 YSLEER. V gave up 0 bases and J gave up 4 bases, with 10 bases separating them. This CDR3 spans 16 amino acids. The CDR3: CASSQDLVTGANVLTF. The CDR3 DNA is TGCGCCAGCAGCCAAGATCTCGTAACAGGGGCCAACGTCCTGACTTTC.

The rearrangement links TRBV19 to TRBJ2-2, with TRBD1 matching over 10 bases. The CDR3 runs 16 residues. Per the germline V gene, CDR1 is LNHDA and CDR2 is SQIVND (reference sequence). V gave up 5 bases and J gave up 3 bases; unmatched junction bases: 6. DNA of the CDR3: TGTGCCAGTAGTCCTCGGACAGGGGGGGACACCGGGGAGCTGTTTTTT. It codes for CASSPRTGGDTGELFF.

The chain recombines TRBV7-9 with TRBJ2-3; 9 bases are shared with TRBD1. V gave up 3 bases and J gave up 4 bases; unmatched junction bases: 5. There are 15 residues in the CDR3. Germline CDR1 and CDR2: SEHNR and FQNEAQ (reference sequence). The CDR3 reads CASSLGQGPADTQYF. The CDR3 DNA sequence: TGTGCCAGCAGCTTGGGACAGGGTCCCGCAGATACGCAGTATTTT.

This chain connects TRBV18 to TRBJ1-1, with D hard to call. Germline V CDR1 and CDR2: KGHSH, LQKENI. The CDR3 contains 16 residues. V was clipped by 4 bases and J by 5 bases, with 20 bases between them. CDR3 bases: TGTGCCAGCTCACGGAGTGAGGTTGGGCAGCAGACTGAAGCTTTCTTT. Protein product: CASSRSEVGQQTEAFF.

This clonotype came up a few times. The chain couples TRBV19 to TRBJ2-5, with D unresolved. CDR3 length equals 15 residues. Trimming cost V 4 bases and J 4 bases, with 16 bases left between them. CDR1 is LNHDA, CDR2 SQIVND, per germline (reference sequence). Here the CDR3 DNA reads TGTGCCAGTAGTACCCTCGCCGGGTTAGCAGAGACCCAGTACTTC. Translation: CASSTLAGLAETQYF.

The chain carries TRBV15 and TRBJ1-6; tentatively, D is TRBD1 (6 bases). Trimming took off 6 bases at V and 7 bases at J, with 16 bases between the two ends. Germline assignment: CDR1 LNHNV and CDR2 YYDKDF (reference sequence). The CDR3 contains 15 residues. The CDR3: CATRMPGQNNSPLHF. The CDR3 DNA follows: TGTGCCACCAGAATGCCTGGACAGAACAATTCACCCCTCCACTTT.

This chain uses TRBV6-1 with TRBJ2-3; possible D gene TRBD2, 5 bases. Germline V lookup: CDR1 MNHNS, CDR2 SASEGT. Trimming took 6 bases from V and 1 from J, leaving 14 bases between them. This CDR3 has 15 residues. CDR3 DNA sequence: TGTGCCAGCAGCCTCGCGGCGGGTCGCACAGATACGCAGTATTTT. Its translation is CASSLAAGRTDTQYF.

Notes on this clonotype: The junction differs from germline at one of its ends, possibly a read error. In DNA, the CDR3 is TGCGCCAGCAGCTTGGATGTTGCGTCCGAGACCCAGTACTTC. This translates into CASSLDVASETQYF. The chain carries TRBV7-9 and TRBJ2-5; D not resolved. The CDR3 has 14 residues. Germline V lookup: CDR1 SEHNR, CDR2 FQNEAQ (reference sequence).

The V call is TRBV11-3, the J call TRBJ2-5; 13 bases match TRBD2. Germline V CDR1 and CDR2: SGHNT, YENEEA. Trimming removed 5 bases from V and 4 bases from J; junction bases left unmatched: 7. The CDR3 runs 16 residues. As DNA, the CDR3 is TGTGCCAGCAGCCTCAGACTAGCGGGGGGAGGAGAGACCCAGTACTTC. The encoded protein is CASSLRLAGGGETQYF.

In this sample, this clonotype turned up a few times. The chain uses TRBV7-9 and TRBJ1-4, with D unclear. Per the germline V gene, CDR1 is SEHNR and CDR2 is FQNEAQ (reference sequence). The CDR3 runs 17 residues. V gave up 5 bases and J gave up 0 bases, with 16 bases separating them. The CDR3 DNA follows: TGTGCCAGCAGCATTGGACGGAATCTTGCAACTAATGAAAAACTGTTTTTT. It yields the protein CASSIGRNLATNEKLFF.

This clonotype was detected a few times. The chain uses TRBV2 and TRBJ2-3; D remains ambiguous. Looked up from germline, CDR1 is SNHLY and CDR2 is FYNNEI. Trimming removed 6 bases at V and 2 bases at J, with 15 bases between. The CDR3 runs to 15 residues. DNA for the CDR3: TGTGCCAGCAGAAGGCGGCAGGCTGACACAGATACGCAGTATTTT. Translating it yields CASRRRQADTDTQYF. Looking up the rest from reference TRBV2 and TRBJ2-3 gives the full variable domain: EPEVTQTPSHQVTQMGQEVILRCVPISNHLYFYWYRQILGQKVEFLVSFYNNEISEKSEIFDDQFSVERPDGSNFTLKIRSTKLEDSAMYFCASRRRQADTDTQYFGPGTRLTVL.

This rearrangement joins TRBV20-1 to TRBJ1-4; D unclear. The CDR3 has 14 residues. Germline V gene lookup returns CDR1 DFQATT and CDR2 SNEGSKA (reference sequence). Trimming stripped 0 bases from V and 5 bases from J, with 10 bases between. CDR3 protein: CSARDPPGNEKLFF. In DNA, the CDR3 is TGCAGTGCTAGAGATCCTCCCGGGAATGAAAAACTGTTTTTT.

The chain carries TRBV6-1 and TRBJ2-2; 7 bases map to TRBD2. V was pared by 5 bases and J by 3 bases, with 12 bases of the junction left unmatched. In germline, CDR1 is MNHNS, CDR2 SASEGT. This CDR3 region has 17 residues. The CDR3 reads CASSKRWAGRDTGELFF. CDR3 DNA: TGTGCCAGCAGTAAACGATGGGCAGGGAGGGACACCGGGGAGCTGTTTTTT.

This clonotype came up a few times. The chain uses TRBV20-1 and TRBJ2-5; D is unresolved. Germline CDR1 DFQATT, CDR2 SNEGSKA (reference sequence). The CDR3 is 18 residues long. Trimming left V 0 bases short and J 1 base short, with 21 bases between. The CDR3 sequence is CSARDYSMATLFQETQYF. The CDR3, as DNA: TGCAGTGCTAGAGATTATTCGATGGCTACCCTTTTCCAAGAGACCCAGTACTTC.

The chain employs TRBV6-4 and TRBJ2-3; TRBD2 agrees at 10 bases. The CDR3 extends over 16 amino acids. Germline CDR1 is MRHNA and CDR2 is SNTAGT. V lost 4 bases and J lost 0; bases outside the gene matches: 4. Written as DNA, the CDR3 is TGTGCCAGCAGTGCTCTTAGCGGGGGGAGCACAGATACGCAGTATTTT. Its translation: CASSALSGGSTDTQYF.

This clonotype came up a few times. The chain combines TRBV30 with TRBJ1-2; D ambiguous. The CDR3 runs to 14 residues. From germline, CDR1 is GTSNPN and CDR2 SVGIG (reference sequence). V lost 0 bases and J lost 4, with 12 bases in between. In nucleotides, the CDR3 is TGTGCCTGGAGTGTACTGGGCAGGACCTATGGCTACACCTTC. Translating it yields CAWSVLGRTYGYTF.

The V and J genes are TRBV20-1 and TRBJ1-6; D perhaps matches TRBD1 (5 bases). Germline assignment: CDR1 DFQATT and CDR2 SNEGSKA (reference sequence). The CDR3 loop spans 20 amino acids. V dropped 6 bases and J dropped 4 bases, with 31 bases sitting between them. The CDR3 region is CSAPGSGVGRGISYNSPLHF. For the CDR3, the DNA is TGCAGTGCCCCCGGGTCGGGTGTGGGGCGTGGGATCTCATATAATTCACCCCTCCACTTT.

This clonotype occurred a few times. The CDR3 is CASSAPEGTGGRNYGYTF. Here the CDR3 DNA reads TGTGCCAGCAGCGCCCCAGAGGGGACAGGGGGCAGGAACTATGGCTACACCTTC. V gene TRBV6-1 combines with J gene TRBJ1-2, with 12 bases aligning to TRBD1. With 6 bases clipped from V and 2 bases from J, the junction kept 13 bases outside the gene matches. The germline V gene encodes CDR1 MNHNS and CDR2 SASEGT. The CDR3 runs 18 residues.

The chain is built from TRBV7-3 and TRBJ2-7, with 9 nucleotides matching TRBD1. The CDR3 length is 13 residues. Per the germline V gene, CDR1 is SGHTA and CDR2 is FQGTGA. J gave up 5 bases and V 4 bases, and 3 bases lay outside the gene matches. The CDR3 loop is CASSSGTGNEQYF. The CDR3 bases are TGTGCCAGCAGCTCCGGGACAGGGAACGAGCAGTACTTC.